A single sample is the source of the 29 T cell receptor beta chains below, sequenced in a study of T cells in Graves' hyperthyroidism and ophthalmopathy. TCR beta CDR3 regions were amplified from RNA. The HTBI primer set served for first-round RT-PCR of the TCR CDR3. Using its own MiXCR run on the multiplex PCR reads, TCRdb lists one record per CDR3 protein. The sample records some 360,000 distinct CDR3 sequences, about a sixth being singletons. The sequenced sample was blood. The receptor set was obtained from a woman in her thirties or forties with Graves' ophthalmopathy.

This clonotype was seen many times. This sequence joins TRBV11-2 and TRBJ1-1, with D perhaps TRBD1 (6 bases). Trimming shortened V by 5 bases and J by 0 bases, and 16 bases separated the two germline ends. CDR1 and CDR2 from the germline V gene are SGHAT and FQNNGV. This CDR3 region has 16 residues. The CDR3 protein is CASSLGRGPMNTEAFF. The CDR3 bases are TGTGCCAGCAGCCTCGGCAGGGGCCCTATGAACACTGAAGCTTTCTTT.

This clonotype was picked up many times. The chain employs TRBV12-3 or TRBV12-4 and TRBJ2-7; D gene ambiguous. Trimming took off 5 bases at V and 3 bases at J, with 23 bases between the two ends. CDR3 length: 17 residues. The DNA for the CDR3 is TGTGCCAGCAGTCCTACCCGGAGATCCCCGTTTGACTACGAGCAGTACGTC. Amino acid sequence: CASSPTRRSPFDYEQYV.

This chain links TRBV6-1 with TRBJ1-2; D unresolved. This CDR3 comprises 14 residues. V gave up 2 bases and J gave up 0 bases, with 7 bases separating them. CDR1 and CDR2 (germline): MNHNS, SASEGT. CDR3 sequence reads: CASSEYTSNYGYTF. CDR3 bases: TGTGCCAGCAGTGAATACACCTCTAACTATGGCTACACCTTC.

This clonotype was counted many times. This chain connects TRBV2 to TRBJ2-3; 11 bases are a match to TRBD2. Trimming at V came to 3 bases and at J to 4 bases, leaving 9 bases not matched to a gene. CDR3 size: 17 residues. CDR1 is SNHLY and CDR2 is FYNNEI in the germline V gene. CDR3 coding DNA: TGTGCCAGCAGTGACCTCCTACTAGCGGGAGTGGCAGATACGCAGTATTTT. Residues: CASSDLLLAGVADTQYF. The full variable domain, in which reference TRBV2 and TRBJ2-3 provide the parts outside the CDR3, is EPEVTQTPSHQVTQMGQEVILRCVPISNHLYFYWYRQILGQKVEFLVSFYNNEISEKSEIFDDQFSVERPDGSNFTLKIRSTKLEDSAMYFCASSDLLLAGVADTQYFGPGTRLTVL.

This clonotype was picked up many times. The junction shows a germline mismatch at one end, possibly a read error. The V gene is TRBV29-1, the J gene TRBJ1-5; tentative D call: TRBD1 (6 bases). The germline V gene encodes CDR1 SQVTM and CDR2 ANQGSEA. The CDR3 has 13 residues. The CDR3 coding sequence is TGCAGCGTTGCAGGGGCCTTCAATCAGCTCCAGCATTTT. The encoded protein is CSVAGAFNQLQHF.

J is TRBJ2-2 and V is TRBV7-3, with 7 bases fitting TRBD2. CDR3 length: 14 residues. J lost 5 bases, V lost 5 bases, and 5 bases had no gene match. Germline CDR1 reads SGHTA; CDR2 reads FQGTGA. The CDR3 region has the DNA TGTGCCAGCAGCGCCGGGACTACGACCGGGGAGCTGTTTTTT. Protein product: CASSAGTTTGELFF.

The chain employs TRBV5-1 and TRBJ2-5, with D perhaps matching TRBD1 (6 bases). V was pared by 3 bases and J by 5 bases, with 17 bases between. This CDR3 spans 15 amino acids. The germline V gene has CDR1 SGHRS and CDR2 YFSETQ. CDR3 protein: CASSSFGGGRETQYF. The CDR3 region has the DNA TGCGCCAGCAGCTCCTTTGGGGGCGGAAGGGAGACCCAGTACTTC.

The sample holds many counts of this clonotype. The rearrangement uses TRBV6-2 or TRBV6-3 and TRBJ2-7, with 10 nucleotides matching TRBD2. This CDR3 comprises 14 residues. Germline CDR1 is MNHEY and CDR2 is SVGEGT. The V segment lost 5 bases and the J segment 0 bases; nucleotides outside the gene matches: 1. CDR3 protein: CASSPSGSSYEQYF. CDR3 DNA sequence: TGTGCCAGCAGTCCTAGCGGGAGCTCCTACGAGCAGTACTTC.

In this sample, this clonotype turned up many times. CDR3 sequence: CASSQGAKNIQYF. CDR3 sequence (DNA): TGTGCCAGCAGCCAGGGGGCCAAAAACATTCAGTACTTC. The chain uses TRBV5-6 and TRBJ2-4, with D tentatively TRBD1 (6 bases). The length of the CDR3 is 13 residues. From germline, CDR1 is SGHDT and CDR2 YYEEEE. Between the trimmed V and J ends, which lost 4 bases and 1 base, there was a span of 6 bases.

This clonotype was recorded many times. The CDR3 is CASSGEGTSFHEQYF. CDR3 bases: TGTGCCAGCAGCGGAGAGGGTACTAGCTTCCACGAGCAGTACTTC. The chain combines TRBV9 with TRBJ2-7; a weak D match, TRBD2 (6 bases). V shed 3 bases and J shed 5 bases, with 18 bases lying between them. Per the germline V gene, CDR1 is SGDLS and CDR2 is YYNGEE. The CDR3 sequence is 15 residues long. Full variable domain (remainder filled in from reference TRBV9 and TRBJ2-7): DSGVTQTPKHLITATGQRVTLRCSPRSGDLSVYWYQQSLDQGLQFLIQYYNGEERAKGNILERFSAQQFPDLHSELNLSSLELGDSALYFCASSGEGTSFHEQYFGPGTRLTVT.

The chain has TRBV4-2 and TRBJ2-5; TRBD2 matches at 12 bases. J lost 5 bases, V lost 4 bases, and 5 bases had no gene match. Per germline, CDR1 LGHNA and CDR2 YNFKEQ. The CDR3 has 15 residues. CDR3 protein: CASSRSSGRVETQYF. Here the CDR3 DNA reads TGTGCCAGCAGCCGCTCTAGCGGGAGGGTGGAGACCCAGTACTTC.

This clonotype was counted many times. The chain couples TRBV6-1 to TRBJ2-7; D may be TRBD1 or TRBD2 (6 bases each). Germline V gene lookup returns CDR1 MNHNS and CDR2 SASEGT. This CDR3 contains 14 residues. Trimming cost V 6 bases and J 2 bases, with 14 bases left between them. The CDR3 DNA reads as TGTGCCAGCAGCCCCGGGGGCTTCGCCTACGAGCAGTACTTC. It yields the protein CASSPGGFAYEQYF.

The chain recombines TRBV6-1 with TRBJ2-7, with unresolved D. CDR3 length: 13 residues. Germline V gene sequence: CDR1 MNHNS, CDR2 SASEGT. V was pared by 6 bases and J by 0 bases, with 9 bases between. CDR3 residues: CASSGRPSYEQYF. The CDR3 DNA reads as TGTGCCAGCAGCGGTCGCCCCTCCTACGAGCAGTACTTC.

This clonotype was seen ten or more times. The V call is TRBV19, the J call TRBJ1-1, with a tentative D call TRBD1 (5 bases). Germline V gives CDR1 LNHDA, CDR2 SQIVND (reference sequence). V was cut by 9 bases and J by 0 bases, with 17 bases left in between. The CDR3 totals 15 residues. Here the CDR3 reads CASASAGSVNTEAFF. In DNA, the CDR3 is TGTGCCAGCGCCTCGGCAGGGTCGGTGAACACTGAAGCTTTCTTT.

This clonotype was found many times. This chain uses TRBV5-1 with TRBJ2-6, with D possibly TRBD1 on 6 matching bases. V lost 4 bases, J lost 0 bases, and 17 bases lay in between. The CDR3 totals 18 residues. Per germline, CDR1 SGHRS and CDR2 YFSETQ. In nucleotides, the CDR3 is TGCGCCAGCAGCAATTCAGGGGTTTTGCTCTCTGGGGCCAACGTCCTGACTTTC. Amino acid sequence: CASSNSGVLLSGANVLTF.

This clonotype was counted at least ten times. The chain links TRBV7-2 to TRBJ2-2; TRBD2 is a possible D gene (5 bases). The CDR3 runs 15 residues. Germline assignment: CDR1 SGHTA and CDR2 FQGNSA. Trimming took off 5 bases at V and 1 base at J, with 11 bases between the two ends. The CDR3: CASSRGSGNTGELFF. The CDR3 DNA sequence: TGTGCCAGCAGCCGCGGGTCGGGGAACACCGGGGAGCTGTTTTTT.

The table lists this clonotype with many counts. The rearrangement joins TRBV18 to TRBJ1-1, with D possibly TRBD1 on 6 matching bases. This CDR3 has 13 residues. CDR1 is KGHSH, CDR2 LQKENI, per germline. The V and J ends lost 2 bases and 5 bases respectively, with 9 bases between them. The CDR3 bases are TGTGCCAGCTCACCAACAGGGAGGACTGAAGCTTTCTTT. It codes for CASSPTGRTEAFF.

The table lists this clonotype with many counts. The chain combines TRBV12-3 or TRBV12-4 with TRBJ2-5; D is perhaps TRBD1 (6 bases). Trimming stripped 6 bases from V and 5 bases from J, with 10 bases between. The CDR3 is 12 residues long. CDR3 DNA: TGTGCCAGCAGCAGGGGTTGGGAGACCCAGTACTTC. It yields the protein CASSRGWETQYF.

This clonotype appeared once. J is TRBJ2-7 and V is TRBV28; 7 positions agree with TRBD2. Trimming removed 4 bases from V and 3 bases from J; junction bases left unmatched: 6. There are 14 residues in the CDR3. CDR1 is MDHEN, CDR2 SYDVKM, per germline. CDR3 in DNA: TGTGCCAGCAGTTCTGGCGGGGGAGGCTACGAGCAGTACTTC. Its protein product is CASSSGGGGYEQYF.

This clonotype occurred many times. The CDR3 DNA follows: TGTGCCAGCAGGCTAGACCCCGGGGAGCTGTTTTTT. It translates to CASRLDPGELFF. This sequence joins TRBV12-3 or TRBV12-4 and TRBJ2-2; no clear D gene. The V gene lost 6 bases and the J gene lost 6 bases, with 8 bases spanning the gap. The CDR3 is 12 residues long.

There are many counts of this clonotype. This sequence joins TRBV6-5 and TRBJ2-7, with D possibly being TRBD1 (5 bases). The V and J ends lost 1 base and 3 bases respectively, with 10 bases between them. This CDR3 is built from 14 residues. Germline V gene lookup returns CDR1 MNHEY and CDR2 SVGAGI. Here the CDR3 DNA reads TGTGCCAGCAGTTACTTAGACAGAATCTACGAGCAGTACTTC. Protein sequence: CASSYLDRIYEQYF.

This clonotype was seen at least ten times. Mismatch with germline at one junction end may stem from a read error. The rearrangement links TRBV28 to TRBJ2-5, with 15 bases aligning to TRBD2. Germline lookup yields CDR1 MDHEN and CDR2 SYDVKM. The CDR3 length is 13 residues. CDR3 DNA sequence: TGTGCCAGCAGAGGGACTAGCGGGAGGAAAATACACTTC. Translation: CASRGTSGRKIHF.

This clonotype was seen repeatedly, ten times or more. For the CDR3, the DNA is TGTGCCAGCAGCTTAATGCCCAGGGATCTTAACACTGAAGCTTTCTTT. Translated, it gives CASSLMPRDLNTEAFF. The V and J genes are TRBV7-8 and TRBJ1-1, with D possibly TRBD1 on 5 matching bases. The CDR3 sequence is 16 residues long. Germline CDR1 reads SGHVS; CDR2 reads FQNEAQ. Trimming took off 2 bases at V and 2 bases at J, with 15 bases between the two ends.

This clonotype was seen at least ten times. DNA for the CDR3: TGTGCCAGCAGTTACTCGAGTTTAACGAGTTACAATGAGCAGTTCTTC. As protein: CASSYSSLTSYNEQFF. The V and J genes are TRBV6-5 and TRBJ2-1; no definite D call. Trimming cost V 0 bases and J 4 bases, with 13 bases left between them. CDR3 length: 16 residues. From germline, CDR1 is MNHEY and CDR2 SVGAGI.

Many counts were recorded for this clonotype. The J gene is TRBJ2-7, the V gene TRBV13; either TRBD1 or TRBD2 may fit D (5 bases each). CDR1 is PRHDT, CDR2 FYEKMQ, per germline (reference sequence). This CDR3 region has 15 residues. Deletions cut 5 bases from V and 3 bases from J, with 17 bases between. For the CDR3, the DNA is TGTGCCAGCAGCCCGACCGGGACCGAGAGCTACGAGCAGTACTTC. Protein sequence: CASSPTGTESYEQYF.

This clonotype was seen repeatedly, ten times or more. The rearrangement links TRBV28 to TRBJ1-5; D gene uncertain. Germline V CDR1 and CDR2: MDHEN, SYDVKM. Trimming removed 2 bases from V and 2 bases from J, with 4 bases in between. This CDR3 contains 13 residues. CDR3 residues: CASSLKGNQPQHF. DNA for the CDR3: TGTGCCAGCAGTTTAAAGGGCAATCAGCCCCAGCATTTT.

This clonotype came up many times. Given a much more abundant clone one base away, this may be a read error. Here the CDR3 omits its conserved ending phenylalanine or tryptophan, so a read error is the likely source. The chain recombines TRBV6-1 with TRBJ1-2; no clear D gene. CDR1 and CDR2 from the germline V gene are MNHNS and SASEGT. Trimming cost V 9 bases and J 4 bases, with 6 bases left between them. The CDR3 is 10 residues long. CDR3 sequence: CASYSYGYTS. CDR3 sequence (DNA): TGTGCCAGTTACAGCTATGGCTACACCTCC.

This clonotype has at least ten counts. The chain joins TRBV6-1 to TRBJ2-7, with D possibly TRBD2 on 6 matching bases. V was cut by 2 bases and J by 3 bases, with 11 bases left in between. The CDR3 totals 14 residues. The germline V gene has CDR1 MNHNS and CDR2 SASEGT. The CDR3 DNA is TGTGCCAGCAGTGAATCTAGCGATCTCTACGAGCAGTACTTC. Encoded protein: CASSESSDLYEQYF.

This clonotype was seen many times. The genes are TRBV28 and TRBJ2-5; 7 positions match TRBD1. The ends lost 4 bases at V and 3 bases at J; junction bases unmatched: 2. CDR1 MDHEN and CDR2 SYDVKM come from the germline V gene. The CDR3 extends over 13 amino acids. The CDR3 bases are TGTGCCAGCAGTTACGACAGGGAAGAGACCCAGTACTTC. It specifies CASSYDREETQYF. Variable domain in full (rest from reference TRBV28 and TRBJ2-5): DVKVTQSSRYLVKRTGEKVFLECVQDMDHENMFWYRQDPGLGLRLIYFSYDVKMKEKGDIPEGYSVSREKKERFSLILESASTNQTSMYLCASSYDREETQYFGPGTRLLVL.